These 6 T cell receptor beta chains originate from one sample sequenced in a study of blood T cell repertoires in COVID-19. Some clones are missing from TCRdb's copy, which holds only in-frame ones; the method was immunoSEQ multiplex PCR. The sample records around 190,000 clones, around nine tenths being singletons. Sequencing input: peripheral blood. The receptors shown here come from a man aged 45-65 years with COVID-19, enrolled during active disease.

The rearrangement links TRBV11-1 to TRBJ1-3; D is uncertain. The length of the CDR3 is 15 residues. Per the germline V gene, CDR1 is SGHAT and CDR2 is FQDESV (reference sequence). The ends were cut back, 5 bases at V and 4 bases at J, with 15 bases in the middle. CDR3 nucleotides: TGTGCCAGCAGCACCGGCGACTACGGAGGAAACACCATATATTTT. Translation gives CASSTGDYGGNTIYF.

The CDR3 DNA is TGTGCCAGCAGCCTCGGGACAGGGAGCTCCTACGAGCAGTACTTC. Protein sequence: CASSLGTGSSYEQYF. The chain has TRBV9 and TRBJ2-7; 9 bases are a match to TRBD1. The germline V gene has CDR1 SGDLS and CDR2 YYNGEE. V lost 4 bases, J lost 0 bases, and 5 bases stayed unmatched. The CDR3 loop spans 15 amino acids.

The chain recombines TRBV23-1 with TRBJ2-4, with 8 nucleotides matching TRBD1. TRBV23-1 is noted as an ORF with a role that remains uncertain. This CDR3 contains 16 residues. V lost 5 bases and J lost 6; bases outside the gene matches: 12. The chain's CDR3 is CASSSEQGVVGNIQYF. CDR3 sequence (DNA): TGCGCCAGCAGTTCAGAACAGGGGGTGGTGGGAAACATTCAGTACTTC.

DNA for the CDR3: TGTGCCAGCAGCCAAGGTGGGGGGTGGGATCCCTACGAGCAGTACTTC. Residues: CASSQGGGWDPYEQYF. V usage is TRBV4-2 and J usage is TRBJ2-7, with TRBD2 as a possible D gene (6 bases). V shed 1 base and J shed 2 bases, with 15 bases lying between them. In germline, CDR1 is LGHNA, CDR2 YNFKEQ. This CDR3 region has 16 residues.

V and J are TRBV19 and TRBJ1-4; 7 positions match TRBD1. The length of the CDR3 is 14 residues. The V gene's germline CDR1 is LNHDA and CDR2 SQIVND (reference sequence). With 5 bases clipped from V and 7 bases from J, the junction kept 7 bases outside the gene matches. The CDR3 reads CASSLGTVGEKLFF. CDR3 in DNA: TGTGCCAGTAGTCTTGGGACAGTTGGTGAAAAACTGTTTTTT.

V gene TRBV18 combines with J gene TRBJ2-5; 10 positions match TRBD2. The CDR3 is made up of 16 amino acids. J was trimmed by 2 bases and V by 1 base; bases with no gene match: 4. The germline V gene has CDR1 KGHSH and CDR2 LQKENI. The CDR3 loop is CASSPLIAGGQETQYF. The CDR3, as DNA: TGTGCCAGCTCACCACTTATAGCGGGGGGACAAGAGACCCAGTACTTC.